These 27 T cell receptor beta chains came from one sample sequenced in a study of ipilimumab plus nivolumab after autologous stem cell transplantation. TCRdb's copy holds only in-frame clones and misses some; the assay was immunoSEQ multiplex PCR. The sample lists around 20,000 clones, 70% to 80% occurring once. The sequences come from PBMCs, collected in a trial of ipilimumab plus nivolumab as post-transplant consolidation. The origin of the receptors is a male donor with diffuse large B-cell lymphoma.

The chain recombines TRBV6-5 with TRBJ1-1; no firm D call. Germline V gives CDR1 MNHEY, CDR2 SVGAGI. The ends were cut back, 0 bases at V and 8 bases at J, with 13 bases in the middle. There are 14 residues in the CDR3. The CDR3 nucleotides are TGTGCCAGCAGTTACTCGGATTTGGACCGAGAAGCTTTCTTT. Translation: CASSYSDLDREAFF.

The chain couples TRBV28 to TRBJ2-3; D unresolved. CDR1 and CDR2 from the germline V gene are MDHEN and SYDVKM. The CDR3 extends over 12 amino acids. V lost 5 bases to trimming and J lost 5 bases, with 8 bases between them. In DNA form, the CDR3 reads TGTGCCAGCAGTACCACGAAAGATACGCAGTATTTT. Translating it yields CASSTTKDTQYF. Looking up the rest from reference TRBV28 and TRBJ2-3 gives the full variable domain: DVKVTQSSRYLVKRTGEKVFLECVQDMDHENMFWYRQDPGLGLRLIYFSYDVKMKEKGDIPEGYSVSREKKERFSLILESASTNQTSMYLCASSTTKDTQYFGPGTRLTVL.

CDR3 residues: CASSTGTGSSGANVLTF. Here the CDR3 DNA reads TGTGCCAGCAGCACAGGGACAGGGAGCTCTGGGGCCAACGTCCTGACTTTC. The V gene is TRBV7-2, the J gene TRBJ2-6, with TRBD1 matching over 9 bases. CDR3 length: 17 residues. Germline V lookup: CDR1 SGHTA, CDR2 FQGNSA. The V and J ends lost 5 bases and 0 bases, in that order; junction bases with no gene match: 5.

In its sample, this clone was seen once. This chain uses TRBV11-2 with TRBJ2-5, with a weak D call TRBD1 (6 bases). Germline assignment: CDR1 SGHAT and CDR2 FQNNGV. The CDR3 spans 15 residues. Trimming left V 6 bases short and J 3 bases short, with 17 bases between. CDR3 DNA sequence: TGTGCCAGCAGTTACCGGTGGGGGCACAAAGAGACCCAGTACTTC. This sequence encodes CASSYRWGHKETQYF.

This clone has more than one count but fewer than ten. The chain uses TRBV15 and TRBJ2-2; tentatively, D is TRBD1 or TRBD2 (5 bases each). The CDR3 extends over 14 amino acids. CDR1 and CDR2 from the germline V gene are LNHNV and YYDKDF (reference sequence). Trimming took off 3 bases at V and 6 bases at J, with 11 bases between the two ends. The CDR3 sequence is CATSSEGRAGELFF. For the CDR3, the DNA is TGTGCCACCAGCAGCGAGGGCAGGGCCGGGGAGCTGTTTTTT. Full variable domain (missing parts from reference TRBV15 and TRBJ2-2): DAMVIQNPRYQVTQFGKPVTLSCSQTLNHNVMYWYQQKSSQAPKLLFHYYDKDFNNEADTPDNFQSRRPNTSFCFLDIRSPGLGDTAMYLCATSSEGRAGELFFGEGSRLTVL.

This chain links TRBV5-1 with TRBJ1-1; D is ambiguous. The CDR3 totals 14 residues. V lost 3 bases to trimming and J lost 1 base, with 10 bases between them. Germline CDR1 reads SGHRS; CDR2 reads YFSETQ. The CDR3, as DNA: TGCGCCAGCAGCTCTATTCTCGGGAACACTGAAGCTTTCTTT. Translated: CASSSILGNTEAFF.

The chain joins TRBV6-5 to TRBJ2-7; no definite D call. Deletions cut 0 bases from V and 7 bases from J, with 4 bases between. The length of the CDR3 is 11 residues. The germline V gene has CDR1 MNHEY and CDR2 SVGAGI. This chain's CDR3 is CASSYSTEQYF. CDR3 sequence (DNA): TGTGCCAGCAGTTACTCGACTGAGCAGTACTTC.

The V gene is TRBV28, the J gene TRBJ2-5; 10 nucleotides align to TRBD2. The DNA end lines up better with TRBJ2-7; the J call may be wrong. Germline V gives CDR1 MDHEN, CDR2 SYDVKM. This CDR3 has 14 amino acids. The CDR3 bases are TGTGCCAGCAAGCTAGCGGGGGACTCCTACGAGCAGTACTTC. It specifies CASKLAGDSYEQYF.

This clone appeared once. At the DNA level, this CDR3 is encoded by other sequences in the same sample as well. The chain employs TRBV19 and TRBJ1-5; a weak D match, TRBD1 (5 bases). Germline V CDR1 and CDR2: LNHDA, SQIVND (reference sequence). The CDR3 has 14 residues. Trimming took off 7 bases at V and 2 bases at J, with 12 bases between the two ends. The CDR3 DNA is TGTGCCAGTAAGGTCGGGACTGGCAATCAGCCCCAGCATTTT. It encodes CASKVGTGNQPQHF.

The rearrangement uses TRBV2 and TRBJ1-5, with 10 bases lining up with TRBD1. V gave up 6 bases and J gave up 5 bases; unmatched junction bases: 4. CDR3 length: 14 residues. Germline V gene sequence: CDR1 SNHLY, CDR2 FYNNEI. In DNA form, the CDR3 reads TGTGCCAGCAGCCCCGGGACAGGGGATCAGCCCCAGCATTTT. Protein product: CASSPGTGDQPQHF. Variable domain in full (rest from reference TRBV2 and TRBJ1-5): EPEVTQTPSHQVTQMGQEVILRCVPISNHLYFYWYRQILGQKVEFLVSFYNNEISEKSEIFDDQFSVERPDGSNFTLKIRSTKLEDSAMYFCASSPGTGDQPQHFGDGTRLSIL.

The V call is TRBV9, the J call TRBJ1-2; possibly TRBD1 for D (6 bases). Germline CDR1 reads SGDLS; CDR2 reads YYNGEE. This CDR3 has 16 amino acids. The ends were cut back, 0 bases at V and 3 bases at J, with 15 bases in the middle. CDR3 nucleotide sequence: TGTGCCAGCAGCGTAGACAGGGCGGGGATGGACTATGGCTACACCTTC. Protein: CASSVDRAGMDYGYTF. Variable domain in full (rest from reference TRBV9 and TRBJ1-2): DSGVTQTPKHLITATGQRVTLRCSPRSGDLSVYWYQQSLDQGLQFLIQYYNGEERAKGNILERFSAQQFPDLHSELNLSSLELGDSALYFCASSVDRAGMDYGYTFGSGTRLTVV.

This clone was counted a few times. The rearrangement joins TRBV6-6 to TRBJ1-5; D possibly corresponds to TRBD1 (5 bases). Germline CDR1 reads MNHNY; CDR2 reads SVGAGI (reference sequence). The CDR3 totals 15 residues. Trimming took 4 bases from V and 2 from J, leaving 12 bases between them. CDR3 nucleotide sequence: TGTGCCAGCAGTTCGGGGGGAGGGGGCAATCAGCCCCAGCATTTT. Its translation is CASSSGGGGNQPQHF.

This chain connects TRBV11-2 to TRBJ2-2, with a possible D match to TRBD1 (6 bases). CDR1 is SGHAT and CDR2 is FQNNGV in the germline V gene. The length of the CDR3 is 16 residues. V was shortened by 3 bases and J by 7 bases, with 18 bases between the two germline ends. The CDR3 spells CASSLGGAGVIGELFF. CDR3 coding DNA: TGTGCCAGCAGCTTGGGTGGGGCAGGGGTGATCGGGGAGCTGTTTTTT.

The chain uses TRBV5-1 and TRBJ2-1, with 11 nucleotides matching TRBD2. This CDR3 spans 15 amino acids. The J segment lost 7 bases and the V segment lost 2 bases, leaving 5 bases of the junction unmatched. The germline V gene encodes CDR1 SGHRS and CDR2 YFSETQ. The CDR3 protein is CASSLLAGAGNEQFF. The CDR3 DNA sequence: TGCGCCAGCAGCTTACTAGCGGGGGCGGGGAATGAGCAGTTCTTC.

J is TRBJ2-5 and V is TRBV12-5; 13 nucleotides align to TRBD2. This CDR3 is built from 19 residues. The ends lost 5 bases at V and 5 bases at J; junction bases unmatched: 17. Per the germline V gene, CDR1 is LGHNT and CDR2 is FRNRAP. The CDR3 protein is CASGHLETSGGTIRETQYF. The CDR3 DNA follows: TGTGCTAGTGGTCACCTTGAGACTAGCGGGGGGACTATCAGGGAGACCCAGTACTTC. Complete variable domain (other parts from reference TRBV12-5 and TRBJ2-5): DARVTQTPRHKVTEMGQEVTMRCQPILGHNTVFWYRQTMMQGLELLAYFRNRAPLDDSGMPKDRFSAEMPDATLATLKIQPSEPRDSAVYFCASGHLETSGGTIRETQYFGPGTRLLVL.

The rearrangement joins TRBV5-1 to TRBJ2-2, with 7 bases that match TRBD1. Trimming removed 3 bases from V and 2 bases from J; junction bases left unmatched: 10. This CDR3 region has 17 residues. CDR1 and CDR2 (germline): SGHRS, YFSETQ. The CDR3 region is CASSSTRTGGNTGELFF. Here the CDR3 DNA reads TGCGCCAGCAGCTCTACTAGGACAGGCGGTAACACCGGGGAGCTGTTTTTT. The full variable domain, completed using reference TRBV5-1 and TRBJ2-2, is KAGVTQTPRYLIKTRGQQVTLSCSPISGHRSVSWYQQTPGQGLQFLFEYFSETQRNKGNFPGRFSGRQFSNSRSEMNVSTLELGDSALYLCASSSTRTGGNTGELFFGEGSRLTVL.

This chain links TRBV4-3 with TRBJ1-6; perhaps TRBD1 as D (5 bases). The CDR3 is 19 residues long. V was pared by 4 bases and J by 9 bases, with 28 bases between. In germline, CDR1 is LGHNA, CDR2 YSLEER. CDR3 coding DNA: TGCGCCAGCAGCCGGAACCCCCCTCACGGGGGGAGCGGGGGTTCACCCCTCCACTTT. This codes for CASSRNPPHGGSGGSPLHF.

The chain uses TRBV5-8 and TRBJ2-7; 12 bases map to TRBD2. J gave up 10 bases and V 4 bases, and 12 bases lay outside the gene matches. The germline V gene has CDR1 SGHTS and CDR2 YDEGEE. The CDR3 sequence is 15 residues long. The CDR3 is CASSEQPGTSGSQYF. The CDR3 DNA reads TGTGCCAGCAGCGAACAACCCGGGACTAGCGGGTCCCAGTACTTC.

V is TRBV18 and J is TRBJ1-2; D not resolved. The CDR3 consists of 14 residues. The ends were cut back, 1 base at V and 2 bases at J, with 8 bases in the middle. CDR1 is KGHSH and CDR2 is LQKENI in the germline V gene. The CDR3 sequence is CASSPLGQNYGYTF. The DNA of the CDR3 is TGTGCCAGCTCACCACTTGGGCAGAACTATGGCTACACCTTC.

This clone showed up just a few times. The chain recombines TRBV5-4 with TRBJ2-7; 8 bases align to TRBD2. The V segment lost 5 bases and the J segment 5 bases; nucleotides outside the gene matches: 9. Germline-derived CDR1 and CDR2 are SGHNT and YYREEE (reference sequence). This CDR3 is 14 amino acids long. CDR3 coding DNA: TGTGCCAGCAGGATTGCGGGGGGACGCGACGAGCAGTACTTC. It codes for CASRIAGGRDEQYF.

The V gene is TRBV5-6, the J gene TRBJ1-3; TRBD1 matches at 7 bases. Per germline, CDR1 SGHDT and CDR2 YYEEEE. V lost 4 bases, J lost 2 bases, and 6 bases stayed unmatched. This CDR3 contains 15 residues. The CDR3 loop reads CASSLPTGAGNTIYF. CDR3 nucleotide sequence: TGTGCCAGCAGCCTACCAACAGGGGCTGGAAACACCATATATTTT. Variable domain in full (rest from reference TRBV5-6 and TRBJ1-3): DAGVTQSPTHLIKTRGQQVTLRCSPKSGHDTVSWYQQALGQGPQFIFQYYEEEERQRGNFPDRFSGHQFPNYSSELNVNALLLGDSALYLCASSLPTGAGNTIYFGEGSWLTVV.

CDR3 nucleotides: TGTGCCAGCAGCTTAGCCATCACCGGGGAGCTGTTTTTT. As protein: CASSLAITGELFF. The chain has TRBV7-2 and TRBJ2-2; no firm D call. Germline V gene data show CDR1 as SGHTA and CDR2 as FQGNSA. V lost 0 bases, J lost 4 bases, and 3 bases lay in between. This CDR3 comprises 13 residues.

CDR3 protein: CASSDSVGFNYNEQFF. The CDR3 coding sequence is TGTGCCAGCAGTGATTCGGTAGGGTTTAACTACAATGAGCAGTTCTTC. The J gene is TRBJ2-1, the V gene TRBV6-1; D is undetermined. The V gene's germline CDR1 is MNHNS and CDR2 SASEGT. The ends were cut back, 3 bases at V and 3 bases at J, with 15 bases in the middle. There are 16 residues in the CDR3.

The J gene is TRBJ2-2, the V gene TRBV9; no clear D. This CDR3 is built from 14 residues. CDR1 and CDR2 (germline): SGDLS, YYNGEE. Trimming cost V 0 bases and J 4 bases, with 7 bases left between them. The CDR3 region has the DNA TGTGCCAGCAGCGTAGGAGGCTCCACCGGGGAGCTGTTTTTT. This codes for CASSVGGSTGELFF. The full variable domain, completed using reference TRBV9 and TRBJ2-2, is DSGVTQTPKHLITATGQRVTLRCSPRSGDLSVYWYQQSLDQGLQFLIQYYNGEERAKGNILERFSAQQFPDLHSELNLSSLELGDSALYFCASSVGGSTGELFFGEGSRLTVL.

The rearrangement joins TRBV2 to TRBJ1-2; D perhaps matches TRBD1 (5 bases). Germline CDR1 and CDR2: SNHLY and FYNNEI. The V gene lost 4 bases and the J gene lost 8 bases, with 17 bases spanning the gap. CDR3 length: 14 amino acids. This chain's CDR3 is CASSVSSGTGGYTF. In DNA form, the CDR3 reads TGTGCCAGCAGTGTATCCTCCGGGACTGGAGGCTACACCTTC. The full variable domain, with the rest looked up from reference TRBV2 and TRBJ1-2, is EPEVTQTPSHQVTQMGQEVILRCVPISNHLYFYWYRQILGQKVEFLVSFYNNEISEKSEIFDDQFSVERPDGSNFTLKIRSTKLEDSAMYFCASSVSSGTGGYTFGSGTRLTVV.

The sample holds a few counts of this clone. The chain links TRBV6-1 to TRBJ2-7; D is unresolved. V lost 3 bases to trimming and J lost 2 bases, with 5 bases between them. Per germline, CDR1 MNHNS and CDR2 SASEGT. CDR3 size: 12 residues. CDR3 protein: CASSEQAYEQYF. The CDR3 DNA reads TGTGCCAGCAGTGAGCAAGCCTACGAGCAGTACTTC.

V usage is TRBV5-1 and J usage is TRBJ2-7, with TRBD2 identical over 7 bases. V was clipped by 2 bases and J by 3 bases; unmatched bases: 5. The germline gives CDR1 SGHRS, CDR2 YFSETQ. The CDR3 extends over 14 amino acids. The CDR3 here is CASSFGGDYYEQYF. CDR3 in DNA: TGCGCCAGCAGCTTTGGAGGGGACTACTACGAGCAGTACTTC.